Presented here are 26 T cell receptor beta chains from one specimen sequenced in a study of blood T cell repertoires in COVID-19. Profiled with immunoSEQ multiplex PCR; TCRdb holds only in-frame clones, not every one. The data show around 180,000 clones, 88% seen once. Sequences were obtained from peripheral blood. These receptors were collected from a man in his sixties with acute or convalescent COVID-19.

This clone has only one observation. This chain links TRBV5-1 with TRBJ2-1; 11 positions agree with TRBD2. From germline, CDR1 is SGHRS and CDR2 YFSETQ. The J segment lost 4 bases and the V segment lost 4 bases, leaving 7 bases of the junction unmatched. The CDR3 sequence is 16 residues long. As DNA, the CDR3 is TGCGCCAGCAGCCGGGGGACTAGCGGATTATACAATGAGCAGTTCTTC. Translated, it gives CASSRGTSGLYNEQFF. Using reference TRBV5-1 and TRBJ2-1 for the parts outside the CDR3, the full variable domain is KAGVTQTPRYLIKTRGQQVTLSCSPISGHRSVSWYQQTPGQGLQFLFEYFSETQRNKGNFPGRFSGRQFSNSRSEMNVSTLELGDSALYLCASSRGTSGLYNEQFFGPGTRLTVL.

V gene TRBV19 combines with J gene TRBJ2-5; D unresolved. This CDR3 has 13 residues. From germline, CDR1 is LNHDA and CDR2 SQIVND (reference sequence). V was trimmed by 0 bases and J by 7 bases, leaving 9 bases between them. The CDR3 loop is CASSIEQLSTQYF. CDR3 coding DNA: TGTGCCAGTAGTATAGAACAGCTCTCGACCCAGTACTTC.

The chain combines TRBV27 with TRBJ1-1, with 7 nucleotides matching TRBD1. This CDR3 region has 16 residues. The germline gives CDR1 MNHEY, CDR2 SMNVEV (reference sequence). V shed 5 bases and J 6 bases; nucleotides not matched to a gene: 15. The CDR3, as DNA: TGTGCCAGCAGTCCTAAGACAGGGCTAACGGTGTCTGAAGCTTTCTTT. It specifies CASSPKTGLTVSEAFF.

V and J are TRBV24-1 and TRBJ2-1; 7 positions agree with TRBD1. This CDR3 has 17 residues. Germline loops: CDR1 KGHDR, CDR2 SFDVKD. Germline trimming cut 0 bases from V and 4 bases from J; bases unmatched to any gene: 8. Here the CDR3 reads CATSDLRAGGTYNEQFF. The CDR3 DNA follows: TGTGCCACCAGTGATTTGAGGGCAGGGGGTACGTACAATGAGCAGTTCTTC.

The chain links TRBV27 to TRBJ1-1, with D unclear. This CDR3 is built from 14 residues. The V and J ends lost 3 bases and 1 base respectively, with 9 bases between them. Germline V gene sequence: CDR1 MNHEY, CDR2 SMNVEV (reference sequence). The CDR3 DNA reads TGTGCCAGCAGTTTGGGCCAGTCGAACACTGAAGCTTTCTTT. Amino acids: CASSLGQSNTEAFF.

The rearrangement uses TRBV11-3 and TRBJ1-1, with D unclear. CDR3 size: 13 residues. V shed 1 base and J shed 9 bases, with 12 bases lying between them. Germline V CDR1 and CDR2: SGHNT, YENEEA. CDR3 sequence (DNA): TGTGCCAGCAGCTTAGCTCCGTTCCCCCAAGCTTTCTTT. Translated, it gives CASSLAPFPQAFF. Combining the CDR3 with reference TRBV11-3 and TRBJ1-1 gives the whole variable domain EAGVVQSPRYKIIEKKQPVAFWCNPISGHNTLYWYLQNLGQGPELLIRYENEEAVDDSQLPKDRFSAERLKGVDSTLKIQPAELGDSAVYLCASSLAPFPQAFFGQGTRLTVV.

V gene TRBV6-4 combines with J gene TRBJ2-2; D not certain. V was pared by 0 bases and J by 4 bases, with 9 bases between. The CDR3 sequence is 15 residues long. CDR1 MRHNA and CDR2 SNTAGT come from the germline V gene. CDR3 bases: TGTGCCAGCAGTGACTCTGGGCTTCCCACCGGGGAGCTGTTTTTT. Its protein is CASSDSGLPTGELFF.

V and J are TRBV7-3 and TRBJ1-3, with unresolved D. Trimming pared 5 bases from V and 8 bases from J, leaving 16 bases between. Germline CDR1 reads SGHTA; CDR2 reads FQGTGA. The CDR3 length is 14 residues. CDR3 in amino acids: CASSPKAAGDTIYF. CDR3 DNA: TGTGCCAGCAGCCCCAAAGCTGCGGGTGACACCATATATTTT.

This clone was counted between two and nine times. The chain is built from TRBV25-1 and TRBJ2-3; D gene uncertain. V lost 5 bases and J 6 bases, leaving 6 bases between the germline ends. There are 11 residues in the CDR3. The germline V gene has CDR1 MGHDK and CDR2 SYGVNS. The CDR3 here is CASSPEDTQYF. The CDR3 nucleotides are TGTGCCAGCAGTCCTGAGGATACGCAGTATTTT.

V and J are TRBV11-1 and TRBJ2-7; 10 bases agree with TRBD2. The CDR3 has 15 amino acids. Germline lookup yields CDR1 SGHAT and CDR2 FQDESV (reference sequence). J was trimmed by 2 bases and V by 0 bases; bases with no gene match: 1. CDR3 DNA: TGTGCCAGCAGCTTAGCAGCGGGAGGGACCTACGAGCAGTACTTC. This gives the protein CASSLAAGGTYEQYF.

The chain employs TRBV7-2 and TRBJ1-6, with 7 positions matching TRBD1. Germline assignment: CDR1 SGHTA and CDR2 FQGNSA. The CDR3 covers 16 residues. V lost 1 base, J lost 4 bases, and 4 bases stayed unmatched. The CDR3 is CASSLEQGSYNSPLHF. The DNA of the CDR3 is TGTGCCAGCAGCTTAGAACAGGGGTCTTATAATTCACCCCTCCACTTT.

This clone occurred once. The V call is TRBV19, the J call TRBJ1-1, with 7 bases lining up with TRBD1. Germline CDR1 is LNHDA and CDR2 is SQIVND (reference sequence). The ends lost 4 bases at V and 6 bases at J; junction bases unmatched: 5. The CDR3 spans 13 residues. The CDR3 DNA reads as TGTGCCAGTAGTACCGACAGGGCGGCTGAAGCTTTCTTT. Translated, it gives CASSTDRAAEAFF.

V and J are TRBV24-1 and TRBJ1-3; 10 bases are shared with TRBD1. The CDR3 contains 15 residues. With 4 bases clipped from V and 4 bases from J, the junction kept 3 bases outside the gene matches. Germline-derived CDR1 and CDR2 are KGHDR and SFDVKD. This chain's CDR3 is CATSDPTGGGNTIYF. The CDR3 region has the DNA TGTGCCACCAGTGACCCGACAGGGGGCGGAAACACCATATATTTT.

The rearrangement uses TRBV3-1 (or the pseudogene TRBV3-2) and TRBJ2-1, with 9 bases aligning to TRBD2. This CDR3 has 12 amino acids. With 5 bases clipped from V and 9 bases from J, the junction kept 2 bases outside the gene matches. CDR1 is LGHDT, CDR2 YNNKEL, per germline (reference sequence). Written as DNA, the CDR3 is TGTGCCAGCAGCGTGACTAGCGGTGAGCAGTTCTTC. Amino acids: CASSVTSGEQFF.

This clone has just one count. The chain employs TRBV9 and TRBJ2-3; D ambiguous. Germline V gene sequence: CDR1 SGDLS, CDR2 YYNGEE. Trimming took 0 bases from V and 0 from J, leaving 8 bases between them. The CDR3 runs to 15 residues. As DNA, the CDR3 is TGTGCCAGCAGCGTAGGTTCCACTAGCACAGATACGCAGTATTTT. It codes for CASSVGSTSTDTQYF.

The genes are TRBV19 and TRBJ1-2; 8 bases map to TRBD1. Germline loops: CDR1 LNHDA, CDR2 SQIVND (reference sequence). The CDR3 loop spans 16 amino acids. The V gene end was trimmed by 4 bases and the J gene end by 7 bases; junction bases not matched to a gene: 14. CDR3 sequence reads: CASSKGVPETGAGYTF. In DNA, the CDR3 is TGTGCCAGTAGTAAGGGGGTGCCGGAGACAGGGGCTGGCTACACCTTC.

The chain uses TRBV11-2 and TRBJ2-1; 9 positions match TRBD1. The CDR3 length is 15 residues. Germline trimming cut 5 bases from V and 5 bases from J; bases unmatched to any gene: 7. Germline CDR1 reads SGHAT; CDR2 reads FQNNGV. The CDR3 nucleotides are TGTGCCAGCAGCCGGACAGGGGAGGGTCACAATGAGCAGTTCTTC. Its protein product is CASSRTGEGHNEQFF.

Worth noting for this clone: At one boundary the junction diverges from the germline segment, which might be a read error. The chain carries TRBV3-1 (or the pseudogene TRBV3-2) and TRBJ1-2; tentatively, D is TRBD1 (5 bases). The CDR3 loop spans 15 amino acids. In germline, CDR1 is LGHDT, CDR2 YNNKEL (reference sequence). CDR3 in amino acids: CASSQGARGVYGYTF. The CDR3 nucleotides are TGTGCCAGCAGTCAAGGGGCCCGCGGGGTCTATGGCTACACCTTC.

This chain connects TRBV4-1 to TRBJ1-1, with D perhaps TRBD1 (6 bases). The CDR3 extends over 15 amino acids. Trimming took off 2 bases at V and 0 bases at J, with 10 bases between the two ends. From germline, CDR1 is MGHRA and CDR2 YSYEKL. CDR3 residues: CASSQPQGMNTEAFF. The CDR3, as DNA: TGCGCCAGCAGCCAACCACAGGGTATGAACACTGAAGCTTTCTTT.

The chain recombines TRBV9 with TRBJ2-3; 7 bases are a match to TRBD2. The V and J ends lost 3 bases and 2 bases, in that order; junction bases with no gene match: 15. The CDR3 extends over 18 amino acids. Germline V lookup: CDR1 SGDLS, CDR2 YYNGEE. The CDR3 sequence: CASSAPRIGGENTDTQYF. CDR3 nucleotide sequence: TGTGCCAGCAGCGCCCCGAGGATTGGGGGGGAAAACACAGATACGCAGTATTTT.

The chain links TRBV20-1 to TRBJ2-5; a weak D match, TRBD1 (6 bases). The CDR3 covers 10 residues. Trimming cost V 5 bases and J 5 bases, with 6 bases left between them. Germline V CDR1 and CDR2: DFQATT, SNEGSKA (reference sequence). In nucleotides, the CDR3 is TGCAGTGCTCAGGGGGAGACCCAGTACTTC. Amino acids: CSAQGETQYF.

This chain joins TRBV6-1 and TRBJ2-1; D perhaps matches TRBD1 (6 bases). Germline V gene data show CDR1 as MNHNS and CDR2 as SASEGT. The CDR3 totals 14 residues. Trimming stripped 0 bases from V and 12 bases from J, with 15 bases between. Here the CDR3 DNA reads TGTGCCAGCAGTGAAGCGAGCAGGGGTAGTGGGCAGTTCTTC. This encodes CASSEASRGSGQFF.

J is TRBJ1-2 and V is TRBV30; TRBD1 aligns across 7 bases. The CDR3 is 16 amino acids. Trimming removed 2 bases from V and 6 bases from J; junction bases left unmatched: 15. Germline assignment: CDR1 GTSNPN and CDR2 SVGIG (reference sequence). CDR3 nucleotide sequence: TGTGCCTGGAGTCGGGAGACAGGGTCGGGTAAAAATGGCTACACCTTC. This sequence encodes CAWSRETGSGKNGYTF.

The gene calls are TRBV21-1 and TRBJ2-2; TRBD2 was called by the table and not checked on the DNA. TRBV21-1 is shown as a pseudogene. There are 17 residues in the CDR3. The CDR3 nucleotides are TGTGCCAGCCCTAGTACAGCGGGAAGCAGGAACACCGGGGAGCTGTTTTTT. Protein product: CASPSTAGSRNTGELFF.

The chain recombines TRBV2 with TRBJ2-6; TRBD1 matches at 9 bases. Trimming removed 6 bases from V and 3 bases from J; junction bases left unmatched: 12. Germline V gene data show CDR1 as SNHLY and CDR2 as FYNNEI. CDR3 length: 18 residues. The CDR3 is CASRSRGQGALGANVLTF. The CDR3 region has the DNA TGTGCCAGCAGGTCCCGGGGACAGGGAGCTCTTGGGGCCAACGTCCTGACTTTC.

This rearrangement joins TRBV11-2 to TRBJ2-4, with D perhaps TRBD1 (6 bases). The germline V gene encodes CDR1 SGHAT and CDR2 FQNNGV. The CDR3 has 17 amino acids. The V and J ends lost 5 bases and 0 bases respectively, with 17 bases between them. The CDR3 nucleotides are TGTGCCAGCAGCCCGATGTGGACAGCCATAGCCAAAAACATTCAGTACTTC. This encodes CASSPMWTAIAKNIQYF.